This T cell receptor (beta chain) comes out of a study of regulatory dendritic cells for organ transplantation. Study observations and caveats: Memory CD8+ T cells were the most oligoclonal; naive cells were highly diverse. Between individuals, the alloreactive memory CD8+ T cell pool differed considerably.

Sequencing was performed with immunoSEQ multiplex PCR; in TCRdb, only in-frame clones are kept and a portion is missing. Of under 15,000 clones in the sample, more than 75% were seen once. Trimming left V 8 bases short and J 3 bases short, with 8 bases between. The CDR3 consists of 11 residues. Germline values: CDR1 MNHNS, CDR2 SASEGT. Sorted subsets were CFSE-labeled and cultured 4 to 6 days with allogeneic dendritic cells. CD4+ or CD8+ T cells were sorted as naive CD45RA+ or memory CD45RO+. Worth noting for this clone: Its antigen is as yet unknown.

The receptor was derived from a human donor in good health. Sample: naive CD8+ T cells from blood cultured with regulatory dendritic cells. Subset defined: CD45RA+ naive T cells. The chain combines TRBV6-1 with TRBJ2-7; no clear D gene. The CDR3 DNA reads TGTGCCAGCGGAAACTACTACGAGCAGTACTTC. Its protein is CASGNYYEQYF.